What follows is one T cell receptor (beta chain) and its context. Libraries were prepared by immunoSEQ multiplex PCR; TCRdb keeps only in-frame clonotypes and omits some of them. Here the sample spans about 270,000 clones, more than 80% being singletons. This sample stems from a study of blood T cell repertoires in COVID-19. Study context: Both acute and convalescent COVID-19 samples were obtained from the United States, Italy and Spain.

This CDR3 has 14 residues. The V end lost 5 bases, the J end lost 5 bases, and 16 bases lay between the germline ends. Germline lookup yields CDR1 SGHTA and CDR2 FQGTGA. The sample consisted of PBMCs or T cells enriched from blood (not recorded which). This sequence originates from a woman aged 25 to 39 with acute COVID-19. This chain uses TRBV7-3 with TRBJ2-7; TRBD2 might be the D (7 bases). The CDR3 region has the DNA TGTGCCAGCAGCAAATGGGCGGGGGCCAACGAGCAGTACTTC. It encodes CASSKWAGANEQYF.